This TCR beta chain was retrieved from a study of blood T cell repertoires in COVID-19. Study in general: Samples came from the United States, Italy and Spain, spanning acute and convalescent COVID-19. In each case, the material was cDNA or gDNA derived from T cells, B-cell-depleted T cells, or PBMCs.

In the original analysis: Reference gene primer amplification yielded estimated nucleated cell counts. Here immunoSEQ multiplex PCR was the method, and the copy in TCRdb shows in-frame clones only, minus some. The DNA was the basis for D and trimming; V, J and clone size are from that table. The sample contains over 150,000 clones, more than 65% of which appear only once. Germline V gene data show CDR1 as LGHDT and CDR2 as YNNKEL (reference sequence). There are 17 residues in the CDR3. J lost 6 bases, V lost 1 base, and 11 bases had no gene match. Sequenced input: peripheral blood. The chain has TRBV3-1 (or the pseudogene TRBV3-2) and TRBJ2-2; 7 bases agree with TRBD2. This TCR derives from a human donor in a cohort sampled during active COVID-19. The CDR3 here is CASSQVTAREWAGELFF. The CDR3 DNA sequence: TGTGCCAGCAGCCAAGTGACCGCGCGGGAGTGGGCCGGGGAGCTGTTTTTT.